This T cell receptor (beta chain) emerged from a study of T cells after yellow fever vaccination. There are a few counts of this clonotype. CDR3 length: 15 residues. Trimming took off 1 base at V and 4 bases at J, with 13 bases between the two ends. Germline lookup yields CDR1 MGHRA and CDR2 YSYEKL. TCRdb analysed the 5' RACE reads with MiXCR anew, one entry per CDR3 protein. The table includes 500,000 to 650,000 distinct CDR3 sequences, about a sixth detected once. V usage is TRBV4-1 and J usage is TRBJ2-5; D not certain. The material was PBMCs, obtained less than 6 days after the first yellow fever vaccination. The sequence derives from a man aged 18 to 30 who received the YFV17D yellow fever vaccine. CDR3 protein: CASSQGVGVGETQYF. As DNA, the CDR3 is TGCGCCAGCAGCCAAGGGGTTGGGGTCGGAGAGACCCAGTACTTC.